Sequencing of this T cell receptor beta chain was carried out in a study of blood T cell repertoires in COVID-19 (dated by TCRdb to 2018 to 2021). General notes on the study: Samples from collaborators originated in the United States, Italy and Spain and spanned both the acute and convalescent phases of COVID-19. The repertoires were released in a freely available public database intended as a resource for research on the immune response to SARS-CoV-2. The prospective study material was composed of cDNA or gDNA derived from T cells, B-cell-depleted T cells, or PBMCs. Where available, HLA class I and class II types were taken from metadata supplied by the sample provider and were not determined by assay-based typing. Deeply sampled blood TCRbeta repertoires from subjects exposed to, actively infected with, or recovered from COVID-19 were included in the dataset. Sample metadata almost always included a de-identified subject ID, COVID-19 status, age in years and sex. Samples came from the ongoing ImmuneRACE study (first 160 participants) plus 1,254 subjects from 6 global collaborators. The full study reports these points: How much clinical and demographic metadata was included differed by source and by participant, and the metadata was provided uncurated.

From the cysteine through the phenylalanine, the CDR3 covers 15 amino acids. Just the 45-base CDR3 DNA is kept, in frame starting at base 1. Here V drops 4 bases and J drops 6 bases, and the junction holds 5 bases not matched to any gene. CDR1 and CDR2 were assigned from the germline V gene (reference sequence) as LGHDT and YNNKEL. The collaborating institutions used their own protocols to collect whole blood in K2EDTA tubes. For TCRbeta analysis, collaborator samples were shipped as frozen whole blood, as isolated PBMCs, or as DNA extracted from either sample type. A note on this clone: This clone's antigen is unknown. Base quality data are lacking; no much larger clone is found one base away.

TCRbeta CDR3 regions were amplified from genomic DNA by means of the immunoSEQ Assay, a bias-controlled multiplex PCR. From the authors' description of their analysis: Nucleated cell counts per sample were estimated from amplification of reference gene primers within the assay. To quantify the absolute abundance of each unique TCRbeta CDR3 rearrangement, sequence reads were collapsed and filtered. For each sample, productive Simpson clonality was calculated as the square root of Simpson's diversity index over productive rearrangements. TCRdb obtained this table from immuneACCESS and retained in-frame rearrangements with V and J assigned. These tables miss some clones; where compared with another copy, unresolved V genes account for less than half of the shortfall, and the remainder is unexplained. V and J calls and clone size are as listed in that table; D and trimming were resolved from the DNA. This sample has more than 85,000 clones in its table, and 70% to 85% of those were observed once. The ten biggest clones cover 10% of the sample.

The rearranged segments are TRBV3-1 (or the pseudogene TRBV3-2) and TRBJ2-3; 12 bases in between match TRBD2. What was sequenced was peripheral blood. This sequence originates from a man aged 65 to 79 with acute or convalescent COVID-19. Here the CDR3 is given as CASSLRLAGVDTQYF. Read as DNA, the sequence is TGTGCCAGCAGCCTGAGACTAGCGGGGGTCGATACGCAGTATTTT.